This TCR beta chain came from a study of T cell repertoires in cytomegalovirus infection. As for the study in general: CMV infection and matching HLA type were both indicated by public TCR beta signatures.

This clonotype was detected only a few times. Its antigen is as yet unknown. Using its own MiXCR run on the reads, TCRdb lists one record per CDR3 protein. The table lists 600,000 to 800,000 distinct CDR3 sequences, less than 25% of them singletons. Overall study results and limits: The ex vivo response showed dominance by HLA-C-restricted CMV-specific TCR beta clonotypes. Of the TCR beta families, the public ones yielded a cumulative frequency that identified carriers of CMV plus the relevant HLA.

This receptor was identified in a human donor in good health (CMV status not recorded). Some clones in this sample may be carry-over from other donors' samples. Material: CD8+ T cells from PBMCs.

This chain's CDR3 is CARSRRESYNEQFF. DNA for the CDR3: TGTGCCAGAAGTCGTAGGGAGTCCTACAATGAGCAGTTCTTC. This rearrangement joins TRBV5-3 to TRBJ2-1, with D possibly TRBD2 on 5 matching bases. TRBV5-3 is annotated as an ORF whose role is uncertain. V lost 5 bases to trimming and J lost 1 base, with 10 bases between them. This CDR3 has 14 amino acids.